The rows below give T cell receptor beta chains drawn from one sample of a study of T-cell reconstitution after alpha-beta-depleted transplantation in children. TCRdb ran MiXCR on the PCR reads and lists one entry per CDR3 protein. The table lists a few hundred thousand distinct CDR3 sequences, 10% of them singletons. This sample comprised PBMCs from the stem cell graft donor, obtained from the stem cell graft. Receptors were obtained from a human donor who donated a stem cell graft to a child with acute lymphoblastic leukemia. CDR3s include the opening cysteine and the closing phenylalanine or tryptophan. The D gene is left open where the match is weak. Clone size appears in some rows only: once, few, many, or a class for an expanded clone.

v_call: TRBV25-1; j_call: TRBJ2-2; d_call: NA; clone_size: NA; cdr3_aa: CASSDLNTGELFF; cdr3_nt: TGTGCCAGCAGTGATCTGAACACCGGGGAGCTGTTTTTT
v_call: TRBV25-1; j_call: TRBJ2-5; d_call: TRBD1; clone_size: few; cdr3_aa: CASSEAGTGGETQYF; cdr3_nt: TGTGCCAGCAGTGAGGCCGGGACAGGGGGAGAGACCCAGTACTTC
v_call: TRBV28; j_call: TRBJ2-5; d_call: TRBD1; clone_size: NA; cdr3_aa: CASSGWTGQETQYF; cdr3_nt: TGTGCCAGCAGTGGGTGGACAGGTCAAGAGACCCAGTACTTC
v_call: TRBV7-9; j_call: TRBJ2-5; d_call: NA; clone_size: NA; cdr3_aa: CASIYFPRLETQYF; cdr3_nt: TGTGCCAGCATCTACTTTCCCAGGCTAGAGACCCAGTACTTC
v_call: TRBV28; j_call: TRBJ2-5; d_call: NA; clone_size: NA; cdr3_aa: CASSLGTPETQYF; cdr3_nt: TGTGCCAGCAGTCTGGGGACACCTGAGACCCAGTACTTC
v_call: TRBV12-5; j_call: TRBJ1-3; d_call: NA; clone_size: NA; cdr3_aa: CASGLGRISGNTIYF; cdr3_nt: TGTGCTAGTGGTTTGGGTCGGATCTCTGGAAACACCATATATTTT
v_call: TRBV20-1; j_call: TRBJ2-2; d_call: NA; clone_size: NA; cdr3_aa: CSARTRDNTGELFF; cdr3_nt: TGCAGTGCTAGGACCAGGGATAACACCGGGGAGCTGTTTTTT
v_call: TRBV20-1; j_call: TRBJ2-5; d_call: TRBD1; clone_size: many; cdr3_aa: CSARTGETQYF; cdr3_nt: TGCAGTGCTCGGACAGGAGAGACCCAGTACTTC
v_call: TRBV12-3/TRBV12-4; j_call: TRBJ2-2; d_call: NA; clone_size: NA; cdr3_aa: CASTIRDWSLSGELFF; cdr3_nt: TGTGCCAGCACAATCCGGGACTGGAGCCTCTCCGGGGAGCTGTTTTTT
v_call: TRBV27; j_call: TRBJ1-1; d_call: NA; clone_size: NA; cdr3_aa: CASSLRGKAFF; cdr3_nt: TGTGCCAGCAGTCTCCGGGGGAAAGCTTTCTTT
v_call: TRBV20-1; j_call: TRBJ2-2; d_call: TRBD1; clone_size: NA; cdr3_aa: CSARPPGQTNTGELFF; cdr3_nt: TGCAGTGCTAGGCCCCCGGGACAGACGAACACCGGGGAGCTGTTTTTT
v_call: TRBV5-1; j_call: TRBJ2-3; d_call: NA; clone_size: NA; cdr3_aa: CASMAPGSRTDTQYF; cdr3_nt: TGCGCCAGCATGGCCCCCGGGAGCCGCACAGATACGCAGTATTTT